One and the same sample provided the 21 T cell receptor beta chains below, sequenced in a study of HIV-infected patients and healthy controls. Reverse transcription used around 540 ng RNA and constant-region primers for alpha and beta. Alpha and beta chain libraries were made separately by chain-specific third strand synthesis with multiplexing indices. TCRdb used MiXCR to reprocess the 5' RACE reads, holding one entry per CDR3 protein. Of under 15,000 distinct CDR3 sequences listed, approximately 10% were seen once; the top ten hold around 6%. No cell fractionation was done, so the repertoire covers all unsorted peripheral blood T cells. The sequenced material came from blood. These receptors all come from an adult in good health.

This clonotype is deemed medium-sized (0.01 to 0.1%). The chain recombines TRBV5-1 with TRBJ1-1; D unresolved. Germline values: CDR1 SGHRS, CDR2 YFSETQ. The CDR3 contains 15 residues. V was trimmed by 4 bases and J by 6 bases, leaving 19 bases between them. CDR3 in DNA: TGCGCCAGCAGCCCAACAGCGGCCCGTCCCGCTGAAGCTTTCTTT. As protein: CASSPTAARPAEAFF.

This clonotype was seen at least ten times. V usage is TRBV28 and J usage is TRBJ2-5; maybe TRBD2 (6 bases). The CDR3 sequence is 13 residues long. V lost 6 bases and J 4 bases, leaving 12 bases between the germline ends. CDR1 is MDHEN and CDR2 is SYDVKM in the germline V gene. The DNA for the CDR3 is TGTGCCAGCAGCCCCCGGGACTTAGAGACCCAGTACTTC. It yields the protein CASSPRDLETQYF.

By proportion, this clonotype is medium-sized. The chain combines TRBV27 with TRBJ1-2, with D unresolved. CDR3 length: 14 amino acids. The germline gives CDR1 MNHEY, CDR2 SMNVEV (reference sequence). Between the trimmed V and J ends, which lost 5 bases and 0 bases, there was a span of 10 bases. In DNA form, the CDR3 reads TGTGCCAGCAGTCCTAAGGTAGCTAACTATGGCTACACCTTC. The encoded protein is CASSPKVANYGYTF.

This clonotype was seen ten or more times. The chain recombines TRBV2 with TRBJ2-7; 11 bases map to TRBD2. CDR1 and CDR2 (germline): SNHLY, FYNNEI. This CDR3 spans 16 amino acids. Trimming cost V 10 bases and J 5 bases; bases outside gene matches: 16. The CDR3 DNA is TGTGCCATTACCGGGACTAGCGGCTCCGAGGGTGACGAGCAGTACTTC. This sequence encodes CAITGTSGSEGDEQYF.

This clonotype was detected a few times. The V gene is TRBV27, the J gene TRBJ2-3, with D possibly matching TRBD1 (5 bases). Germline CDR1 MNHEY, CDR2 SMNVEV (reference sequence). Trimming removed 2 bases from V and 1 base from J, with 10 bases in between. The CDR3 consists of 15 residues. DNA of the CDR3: TGTGCCAGCAGTTTAAAACAGACAGGCACAGATACGCAGTATTTT. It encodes CASSLKQTGTDTQYF.

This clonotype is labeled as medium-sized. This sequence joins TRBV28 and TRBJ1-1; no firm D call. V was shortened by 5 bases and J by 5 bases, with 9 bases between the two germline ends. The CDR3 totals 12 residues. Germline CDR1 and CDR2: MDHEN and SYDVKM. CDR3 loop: CASSPHGTEAFF. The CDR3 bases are TGTGCCAGCAGTCCCCATGGAACTGAAGCTTTCTTT. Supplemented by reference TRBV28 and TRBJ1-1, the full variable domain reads DVKVTQSSRYLVKRTGEKVFLECVQDMDHENMFWYRQDPGLGLRLIYFSYDVKMKEKGDIPEGYSVSREKKERFSLILESASTNQTSMYLCASSPHGTEAFFGQGTRLTVV.

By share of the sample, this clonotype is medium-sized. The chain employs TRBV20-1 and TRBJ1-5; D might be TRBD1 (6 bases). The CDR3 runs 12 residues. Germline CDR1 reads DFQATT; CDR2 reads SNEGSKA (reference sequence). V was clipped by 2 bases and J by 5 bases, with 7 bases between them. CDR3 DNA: TGCAGTGCTAGAAGGGGGGATCAGCCCCAGCATTTT. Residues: CSARRGDQPQHF.

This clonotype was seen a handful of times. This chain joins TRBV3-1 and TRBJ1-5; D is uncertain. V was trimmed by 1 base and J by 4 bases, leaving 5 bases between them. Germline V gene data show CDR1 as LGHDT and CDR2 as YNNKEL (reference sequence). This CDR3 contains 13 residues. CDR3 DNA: TGTGCCAGCAGCCAAGTTGGAAATCAGCCCCAGCATTTT. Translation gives CASSQVGNQPQHF.

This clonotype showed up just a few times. CDR3 DNA: TGCGCCAGCAGTGAGGACCGGCCCCATAATCAGCCCCAGCATTTT. Translating it yields CASSEDRPHNQPQHF. This chain uses TRBV10-2 with TRBJ1-5; unclear D gene. Deletions cut 2 bases from V and 4 bases from J, with 12 bases between. This CDR3 comprises 15 residues. Looked up from germline, CDR1 is WSHSY and CDR2 is SAAADI.

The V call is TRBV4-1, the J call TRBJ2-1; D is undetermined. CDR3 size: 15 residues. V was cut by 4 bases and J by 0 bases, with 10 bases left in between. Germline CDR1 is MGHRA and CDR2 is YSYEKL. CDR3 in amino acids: CASSRAGDSYNEQFF. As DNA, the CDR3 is TGCGCCAGCAGCCGAGCTGGGGACTCCTACAATGAGCAGTTCTTC.

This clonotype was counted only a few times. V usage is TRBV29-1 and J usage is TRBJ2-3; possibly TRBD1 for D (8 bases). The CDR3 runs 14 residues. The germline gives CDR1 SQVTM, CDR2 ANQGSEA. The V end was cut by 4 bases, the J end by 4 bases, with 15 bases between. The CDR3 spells CSVARQGRADTQYF. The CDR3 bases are TGCAGCGTTGCCCGACAGGGGAGGGCAGATACGCAGTATTTT.

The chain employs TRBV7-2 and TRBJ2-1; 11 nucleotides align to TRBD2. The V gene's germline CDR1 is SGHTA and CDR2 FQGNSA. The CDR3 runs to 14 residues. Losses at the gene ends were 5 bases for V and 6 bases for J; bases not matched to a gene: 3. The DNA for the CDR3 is TGTGCCAGCAGCCCGGGACTAGCGGTCAATGAGCAGTTCTTC. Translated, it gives CASSPGLAVNEQFF.

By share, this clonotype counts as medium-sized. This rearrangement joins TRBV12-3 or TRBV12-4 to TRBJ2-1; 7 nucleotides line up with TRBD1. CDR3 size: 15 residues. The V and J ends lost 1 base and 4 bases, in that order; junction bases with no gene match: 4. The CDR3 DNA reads TGTGCCAGCAGTTTAGAGGGGGCGATTTACAATGAGCAGTTCTTC. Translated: CASSLEGAIYNEQFF.

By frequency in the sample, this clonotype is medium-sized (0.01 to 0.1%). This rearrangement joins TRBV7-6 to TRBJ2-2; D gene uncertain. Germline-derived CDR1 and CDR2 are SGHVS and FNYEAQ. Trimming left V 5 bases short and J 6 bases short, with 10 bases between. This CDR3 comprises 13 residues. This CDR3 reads CASSPDGAGELFF. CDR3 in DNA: TGTGCCAGCAGCCCGGACGGAGCCGGGGAGCTGTTTTTT.

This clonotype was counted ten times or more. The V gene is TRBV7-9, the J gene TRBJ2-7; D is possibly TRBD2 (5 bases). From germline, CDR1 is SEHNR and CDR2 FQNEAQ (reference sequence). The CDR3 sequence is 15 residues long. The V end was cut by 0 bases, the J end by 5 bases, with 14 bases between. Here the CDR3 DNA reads TGTGCCAGCAGCTTAGCGAGAGGGAAAGGAGACGAGCAGTACTTC. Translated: CASSLARGKGDEQYF.

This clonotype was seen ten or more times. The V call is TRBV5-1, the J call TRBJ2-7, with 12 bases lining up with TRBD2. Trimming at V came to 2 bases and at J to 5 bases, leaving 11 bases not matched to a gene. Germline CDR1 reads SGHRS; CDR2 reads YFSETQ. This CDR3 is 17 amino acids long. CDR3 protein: CASSFGLAGRGADEQYF. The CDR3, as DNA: TGCGCCAGCAGCTTCGGACTAGCGGGACGAGGCGCGGACGAGCAGTACTTC.

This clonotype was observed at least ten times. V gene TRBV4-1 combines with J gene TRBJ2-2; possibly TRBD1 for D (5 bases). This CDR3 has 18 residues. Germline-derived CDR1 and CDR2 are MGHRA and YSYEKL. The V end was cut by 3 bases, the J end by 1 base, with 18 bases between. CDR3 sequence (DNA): TGCGCCAGCAGCCAGGGGCCCGAGGCGCGGAAGAACACCGGGGAGCTGTTTTTT. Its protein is CASSQGPEARKNTGELFF.

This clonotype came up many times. DNA for the CDR3: TGTGCCAGCAGTTCTTCTAAGCGGTTTGAAAAACTGTTTTTT. Translated, it gives CASSSSKRFEKLFF. The chain employs TRBV12-3 or TRBV12-4 and TRBJ1-4, with D unclear. The V end lost 4 bases, the J end lost 7 bases, and 13 bases lay between the germline ends. The length of the CDR3 is 14 residues.

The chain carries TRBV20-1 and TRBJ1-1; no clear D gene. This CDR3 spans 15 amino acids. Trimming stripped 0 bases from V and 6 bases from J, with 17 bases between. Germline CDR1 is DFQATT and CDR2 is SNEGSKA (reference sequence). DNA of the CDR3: TGCAGTGCTAGAGATCTGCAAGCAACAGTCGCTGAAGCTTTCTTT. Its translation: CSARDLQATVAEAFF.

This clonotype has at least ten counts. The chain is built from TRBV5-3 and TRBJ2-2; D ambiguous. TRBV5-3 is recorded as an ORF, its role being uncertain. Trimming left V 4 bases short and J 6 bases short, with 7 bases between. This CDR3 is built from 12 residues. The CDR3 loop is CARSPYPGELFF. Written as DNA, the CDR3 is TGTGCCAGAAGCCCCTATCCCGGGGAGCTGTTTTTT.

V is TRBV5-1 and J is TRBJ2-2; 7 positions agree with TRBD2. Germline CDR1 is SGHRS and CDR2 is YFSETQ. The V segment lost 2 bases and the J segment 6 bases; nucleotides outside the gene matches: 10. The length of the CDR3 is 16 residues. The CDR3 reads CASSFSTAGVSGELFF. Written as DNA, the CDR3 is TGCGCCAGCAGCTTCTCCACGGCGGGAGTCTCCGGGGAGCTGTTTTTT.